This T cell receptor (beta chain) stems from a study of cytomegalovirus exposure and HLA in healthy donors. PCR used 60 Vbeta primers and 13 Jbeta primers. Profiling relied on immunoSEQ multiplex PCR, and the TCRdb table lists in-frame clones only, not all of them. Found here are 150,000 to 200,000 clones, over 70% of them singletons; the top ten hold almost 3%. Between the trimmed V and J ends, which lost 7 bases and 2 bases, there was a span of 8 bases. This CDR3 region has 12 residues. In germline, CDR1 is SNHLY, CDR2 FYNNEI. The sequencing sample was made of PBMCs. This receptor was taken from a woman aged 45-65 years in good health and CMV-seropositive. This sequence joins TRBV2 and TRBJ1-2, with D unclear. CDR3 sequence (DNA): TGTGCCAGCAACGAGGTAAACTATGGCTACACCTTC. Its translation: CASNEVNYGYTF.